This record concerns one TCR beta chain sequence. Its cognate antigen is unknown. The data derive from a study of T cell responses to AZD1222 COVID-19 vaccine. The CDR3 runs to 17 residues. Trimming took 3 bases from V and 3 from J, leaving 20 bases between them. CDR1 is ENHRY and CDR2 is SYGVKD in the germline V gene. Study outcomes and limitations: The donor cohort was predominantly white British with a female majority, and clonal diversity may have been underestimated.

TCRdb's copy holds only in-frame clones and misses some; the assay was immunoSEQ multiplex PCR. The table lists roughly 120,000 clones, about 85% of them singletons, with 4% to 5.5% in the top ten. The chain combines TRBV10-3 with TRBJ1-1, with D possibly being TRBD1 (5 bases). The sequencing here drew on peripheral blood, taken on day 0 of AZD1222 vaccination. The TCR originated in an adult in good health. The CDR3: CAISDWSGHVKHTEAFF. The CDR3 nucleotides read TGTGCCATCAGTGATTGGTCAGGGCATGTTAAACACACTGAAGCTTTCTTT.